Listed below are T cell receptor beta chains from one sample, sequenced in a study of regulatory T cells in long-lasting Graves disease. In TCRdb, the multiplex PCR reads were re-called with MiXCR into one record per CDR3 protein. In the table there are around 460,000 distinct CDR3 sequences, roughly 21% of which are singletons. The sequencing here drew on peripheral blood mononuclear cells (PBMCs), taken when the disease was refractory, from a patient treated with antithyroid drugs. These receptors were taken from a female donor with Graves disease. Both conserved end residues are part of each CDR3. Each record gives: J gene, CDR3 length, V gene, clone size, D gene, CDR3 protein, CDR3 DNA. The D gene is left open where the match is weak. Expanded clones are given a class, and other clones once, few, many or no size at all.

j_gene: TRBJ1-3
len: 16
v_gene: TRBV12-3/TRBV12-4
abundance: few
d_gene: TRBD1
CDR3aa: CASRFSGTGPGNTIYF
CDR3nt: TGTGCCAGCCGCTTCTCCGGGACAGGGCCTGGAAACACCATATATTTT

j_gene: TRBJ2-7
len: 14
v_gene: TRBV7-2
abundance: .
d_gene: .
CDR3aa: CASSFSGEGYEQYF
CDR3nt: TGTGCCAGCAGCTTTTCTGGGGAAGGTTACGAGCAGTACTTC

j_gene: TRBJ1-1
len: 13
v_gene: TRBV3-1
abundance: few
d_gene: TRBD1
CDR3aa: CASSPTGVAEAFF
CDR3nt: TGTGCCAGCAGCCCGACAGGGGTGGCTGAAGCTTTCTTT

j_gene: TRBJ1-1
len: 13
v_gene: TRBV6-1
abundance: .
d_gene: TRBD1
CDR3aa: CASSPRDSHEAFF
CDR3nt: TGTGCCAGCAGTCCCCGGGACAGCCATGAAGCTTTCTTT

j_gene: TRBJ1-1
len: 18
v_gene: TRBV6-1
abundance: .
d_gene: .
CDR3aa: CASSARWDTPLGDTEAFF
CDR3nt: TGTGCCAGCAGTGCCCGTTGGGACACTCCTCTGGGGGACACTGAAGCTTTCTTT

j_gene: TRBJ2-3
len: 15
v_gene: TRBV7-2
abundance: .
d_gene: .
CDR3aa: CASSPWTSSTDTQYF
CDR3nt: TGTGCCAGCAGCCCATGGACATCTAGCACAGATACGCAGTATTTT

j_gene: TRBJ1-2
len: 14
v_gene: TRBV28
abundance: .
d_gene: .
CDR3aa: CASSIPPQRYGYTF
CDR3nt: TGTGCCAGCAGTATCCCCCCCCAGCGTTATGGCTACACCTTC

j_gene: TRBJ2-3
len: 14
v_gene: TRBV28
abundance: many
d_gene: TRBD1
CDR3aa: CASSGTGGRDTQYF
CDR3nt: TGTGCCAGTTCCGGGACAGGGGGTCGGGATACGCAGTATTTT

j_gene: TRBJ2-1
len: 16
v_gene: TRBV19
abundance: few
d_gene: .
CDR3aa: CASTLFPQGPYNEQFF
CDR3nt: TGTGCCAGTACCCTGTTTCCCCAGGGCCCCTACAATGAGCAGTTCTTC

j_gene: TRBJ2-7
len: 14
v_gene: TRBV28
abundance: .
d_gene: TRBD2
CDR3aa: CASHLAGGVGEQYF
CDR3nt: TGTGCCAGCCATTTAGCGGGAGGCGTGGGTGAGCAGTACTTC

j_gene: TRBJ1-2
len: 15
v_gene: TRBV4-1
abundance: few
d_gene: TRBD1
CDR3aa: CASSPGTGVGYGYTF
CDR3nt: TGCGCCAGCAGCCCTGGGACAGGGGTTGGCTATGGCTACACCTTC

j_gene: TRBJ1-5
len: 14
v_gene: TRBV19
abundance: many
d_gene: .
CDR3aa: CASRVGILNQPQHF
CDR3nt: TGTGCCAGTAGGGTCGGGATTCTCAATCAGCCCCAGCATTTT

j_gene: TRBJ2-7
len: 13
v_gene: TRBV6-2/TRBV6-3
abundance: many
d_gene: .
CDR3aa: CASRPGQSYEQYF
CDR3nt: TGTGCCAGTCGGCCAGGGCAGTCCTACGAGCAGTACTTC

j_gene: TRBJ1-2
len: 13
v_gene: TRBV12-3/TRBV12-4
abundance: .
d_gene: TRBD1
CDR3aa: CASSEGAKNGYTF
CDR3nt: TGTGCCAGCTCCGAGGGGGCGAAAAATGGCTACACCTTC

j_gene: TRBJ1-5
len: 15
v_gene: TRBV27
abundance: many
d_gene: TRBD1
CDR3aa: CASSPREGAGQPQHF
CDR3nt: TGTGCCAGCAGTCCCCGGGAGGGGGCGGGGCAGCCCCAGCATTTT

j_gene: TRBJ2-7
len: 15
v_gene: TRBV7-2
abundance: .
d_gene: TRBD1
CDR3aa: CASSPRRTGAYEQYF
CDR3nt: TGTGCCAGCAGCCCTCGACGGACAGGGGCCTACGAGCAGTACTTC

j_gene: TRBJ2-7
len: 15
v_gene: TRBV28
abundance: many
d_gene: TRBD1
CDR3aa: CASRTPGQGSYEQYF
CDR3nt: TGTGCCAGCAGGACCCCGGGACAGGGTTCCTACGAGCAGTACTTC

j_gene: TRBJ1-3
len: 15
v_gene: TRBV30
abundance: .
d_gene: .
CDR3aa: CAWSGWAHSGNTIYF
CDR3nt: TGTGCCTGGAGTGGATGGGCCCACTCTGGAAACACCATATATTTT

j_gene: TRBJ2-7
len: 14
v_gene: TRBV28
abundance: many
d_gene: TRBD2
CDR3aa: CASSLTGTNYEQYF
CDR3nt: TGTGCCAGCAGCTTAACCGGGACTAACTACGAGCAGTACTTC

j_gene: TRBJ1-5
len: 13
v_gene: TRBV28
abundance: many
d_gene: .
CDR3aa: CASSPISNQPQHF
CDR3nt: TGTGCCAGCAGTCCGATTAGCAATCAGCCCCAGCATTTT

j_gene: TRBJ2-7
len: 15
v_gene: TRBV19
abundance: .
d_gene: TRBD2
CDR3aa: CASRDEREGLYEQYF
CDR3nt: TGTGCCAGTAGGGATGAACGGGAGGGCCTCTACGAGCAGTACTTC

j_gene: TRBJ2-7
len: 13
v_gene: TRBV20-1
abundance: many
d_gene: TRBD2
CDR3aa: CSAGTSGNYEQYF
CDR3nt: TGCAGTGCTGGGACTAGCGGGAACTACGAGCAGTACTTC

j_gene: TRBJ2-1
len: 15
v_gene: TRBV28
abundance: few
d_gene: .
CDR3aa: CASRNPLPDPLGQFF
CDR3nt: TGTGCCAGCAGAAACCCCCTCCCAGACCCCCTAGGGCAGTTCTTC

j_gene: TRBJ2-7
len: 14
v_gene: TRBV19
abundance: many
d_gene: .
CDR3aa: CASSVGGRADEQYF
CDR3nt: TGTGCCAGTAGTGTGGGGGGCAGGGCGGACGAGCAGTACTTC

j_gene: TRBJ1-6
len: 15
v_gene: TRBV6-5
abundance: many
d_gene: .
CDR3aa: CASSYSWTDGVPLHF
CDR3nt: TGTGCCAGCAGTTACTCCTGGACAGACGGGGTTCCCCTCCACTTT

j_gene: TRBJ1-2
len: 15
v_gene: TRBV30
abundance: few
d_gene: TRBD1
CDR3aa: CAWSLAQGGNYGYTF
CDR3nt: TGTGCCTGGAGTTTGGCACAGGGGGGAAACTATGGCTACACCTTC

j_gene: TRBJ1-6
len: 13
v_gene: TRBV10-3
abundance: .
d_gene: .
CDR3aa: CAISGSSNSPLHF
CDR3nt: TGTGCCATCAGTGGAAGCAGTAATTCACCCCTCCACTTT

j_gene: TRBJ2-7
len: 12
v_gene: TRBV20-1
abundance: few
d_gene: .
CDR3aa: CSARVDGYEQYF
CDR3nt: TGCAGTGCTAGAGTCGACGGCTACGAGCAGTACTTC

j_gene: TRBJ1-6
len: 16
v_gene: TRBV5-1
abundance: few
d_gene: TRBD1
CDR3aa: CASSLAPGQYNSPLHF
CDR3nt: TGCGCCAGCAGCTTGGCACCGGGACAGTATAATTCACCCCTCCACTTT

j_gene: TRBJ1-2
len: 14
v_gene: TRBV4-1
abundance: .
d_gene: .
CDR3aa: CASSQGARDYGYTF
CDR3nt: TGCGCCAGCAGCCAAGGTGCCAGGGACTATGGCTACACCTTC

j_gene: TRBJ2-7
len: 14
v_gene: TRBV5-5
abundance: .
d_gene: TRBD1
CDR3aa: CASSYGQGYDEQYF
CDR3nt: TGTGCCAGCAGCTACGGACAGGGTTACGACGAGCAGTACTTC

j_gene: TRBJ2-5
len: 12
v_gene: TRBV29-1
abundance: many
d_gene: .
CDR3aa: CSVDWWEETQYF
CDR3nt: TGCAGCGTTGATTGGTGGGAAGAGACCCAGTACTTC

j_gene: TRBJ1-1
len: 15
v_gene: TRBV4-3
abundance: .
d_gene: TRBD1
CDR3aa: CASSQEGQGGTEAFF
CDR3nt: TGCGCCAGCAGCCAAGAGGGACAGGGTGGAACTGAAGCTTTCTTT

j_gene: TRBJ2-7
len: 14
v_gene: TRBV28
abundance: many
d_gene: TRBD2
CDR3aa: CASSLSGSYYEQYF
CDR3nt: TGTGCCAGCAGTTTAAGCGGGAGTTACTACGAGCAGTACTTC

j_gene: TRBJ1-2
len: 12
v_gene: TRBV29-1
abundance: many
d_gene: TRBD1
CDR3aa: CSTWTGEDGYTF
CDR3nt: TGCAGCACATGGACAGGGGAGGACGGCTACACCTTC

j_gene: TRBJ1-1
len: 14
v_gene: TRBV5-6
abundance: few
d_gene: .
CDR3aa: CASSLTVANTEAFF
CDR3nt: TGTGCCAGCAGCTTAACAGTGGCGAACACTGAAGCTTTCTTT

j_gene: TRBJ2-2
len: 16
v_gene: TRBV27
abundance: .
d_gene: TRBD2
CDR3aa: CASSPGLAGPNGELFF
CDR3nt: TGTGCCAGCAGTCCGGGACTAGCGGGACCGAACGGGGAGCTGTTTTTT

j_gene: TRBJ2-5
len: 14
v_gene: TRBV20-1
abundance: .
d_gene: TRBD2
CDR3aa: CSAIGLAGGKTQYF
CDR3nt: TGCAGTGCCATCGGACTAGCGGGGGGAAAGACCCAGTACTTC

j_gene: TRBJ2-7
len: 13
v_gene: TRBV7-9
abundance: .
d_gene: .
CDR3aa: CASSLGKSYEQYF
CDR3nt: TGTGCCAGCAGCTTAGGAAAGTCCTACGAGCAGTACTTC

j_gene: TRBJ2-3
len: 15
v_gene: TRBV28
abundance: few
d_gene: .
CDR3aa: CASSNWDPSTDTQYF
CDR3nt: TGTGCCAGCAGCAATTGGGACCCTAGCACAGATACGCAGTATTTT

j_gene: TRBJ2-1
len: 15
v_gene: TRBV27
abundance: once
d_gene: TRBD2
CDR3aa: CASSSAGLAGNEQFF
CDR3nt: TGTGCCAGCAGTTCCGCGGGACTAGCCGGAAATGAGCAGTTCTTC

j_gene: TRBJ1-1
len: 15
v_gene: TRBV6-5
abundance: many
d_gene: .
CDR3aa: CASSYSSLVNTEAFF
CDR3nt: TGTGCCAGCAGTTACTCGAGTTTGGTGAACACTGAAGCTTTCTTT

j_gene: TRBJ2-7
len: 18
v_gene: TRBV20-1
abundance: few
d_gene: .
CDR3aa: CSARDDPPLSVLSYEQYF
CDR3nt: TGCAGTGCTAGAGATGACCCCCCCCTCAGCGTCCTCTCCTACGAGCAGTACTTC

j_gene: TRBJ2-6
len: 15
v_gene: TRBV10-3
abundance: many
d_gene: .
CDR3aa: CAVHIPLGGANVLTF
CDR3nt: TGTGCCGTCCATATCCCCTTGGGTGGGGCCAACGTCCTGACTTTC

j_gene: TRBJ2-5
len: 16
v_gene: TRBV29-1
abundance: few
d_gene: TRBD2
CDR3aa: CSVEASSLAGGETQYF
CDR3nt: TGCAGCGTTGAAGCTTCGTCACTAGCGGGAGGGGAGACCCAGTACTTC

j_gene: TRBJ2-7
len: 14
v_gene: TRBV30
abundance: .
d_gene: .
CDR3aa: CAWRATGRFYEQYF
CDR3nt: TGTGCCTGGAGAGCGACAGGGAGGTTCTACGAGCAGTACTTC

j_gene: TRBJ2-7
len: 13
v_gene: TRBV28
abundance: many
d_gene: .
CDR3aa: CASSLGNEGEQYF
CDR3nt: TGTGCCAGCAGTTTGGGGAACGAAGGCGAGCAGTACTTC

j_gene: TRBJ1-1
len: 13
v_gene: TRBV5-6
abundance: .
d_gene: .
CDR3aa: CASSFGGEGEAFF
CDR3nt: TGTGCCAGCAGCTTCGGGGGAGAGGGTGAAGCTTTCTTT